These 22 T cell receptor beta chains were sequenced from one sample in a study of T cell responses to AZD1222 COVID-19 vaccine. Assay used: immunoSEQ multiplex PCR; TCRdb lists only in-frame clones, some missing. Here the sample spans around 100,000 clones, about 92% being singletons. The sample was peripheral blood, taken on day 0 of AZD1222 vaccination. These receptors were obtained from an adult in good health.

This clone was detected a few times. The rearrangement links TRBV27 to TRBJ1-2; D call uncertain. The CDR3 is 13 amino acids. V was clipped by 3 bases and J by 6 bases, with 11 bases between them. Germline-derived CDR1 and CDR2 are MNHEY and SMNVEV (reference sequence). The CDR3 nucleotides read TGTGCCAGCAGTTTCCTCACCGGGGATGGCTACACCTTC. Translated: CASSFLTGDGYTF.

In DNA form, the CDR3 reads TGTGCCAGCAGTTTACTAGTGGGGCGTTACGAGCAGTACTTC. It yields the protein CASSLLVGRYEQYF. J is TRBJ2-7 and V is TRBV27; weak D call: TRBD1 (5 bases). There are 14 residues in the CDR3. Germline CDR1 MNHEY, CDR2 SMNVEV (reference sequence). V was clipped by 2 bases and J by 4 bases, with 12 bases between them.

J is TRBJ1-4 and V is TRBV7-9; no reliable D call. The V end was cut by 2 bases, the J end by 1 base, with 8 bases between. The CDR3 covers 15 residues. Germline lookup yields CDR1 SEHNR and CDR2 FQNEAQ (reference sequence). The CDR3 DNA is TGTGCCAGCAGCTTAAACCGGGGAACTAATGAAAAACTGTTTTTT. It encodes CASSLNRGTNEKLFF.

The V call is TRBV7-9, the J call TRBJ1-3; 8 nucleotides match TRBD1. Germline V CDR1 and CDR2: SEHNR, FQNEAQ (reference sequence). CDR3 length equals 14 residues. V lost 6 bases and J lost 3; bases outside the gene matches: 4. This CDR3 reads CASSPTGDGNTIYF. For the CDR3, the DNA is TGTGCCAGCAGTCCGACAGGGGATGGAAACACCATATATTTT.

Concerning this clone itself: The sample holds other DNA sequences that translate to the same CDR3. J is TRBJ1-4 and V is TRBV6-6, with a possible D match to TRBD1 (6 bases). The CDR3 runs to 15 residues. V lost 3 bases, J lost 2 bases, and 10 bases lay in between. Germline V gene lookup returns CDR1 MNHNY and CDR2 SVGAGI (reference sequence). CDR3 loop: CASSYRGATNEKLFF. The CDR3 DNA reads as TGTGCCAGCAGTTATAGGGGGGCGACTAATGAAAAACTGTTTTTT.

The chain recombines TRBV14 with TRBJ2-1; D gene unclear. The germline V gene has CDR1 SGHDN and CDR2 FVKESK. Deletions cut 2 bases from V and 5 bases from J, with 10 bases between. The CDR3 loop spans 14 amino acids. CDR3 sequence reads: CASSQLLANNEQFF. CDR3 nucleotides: TGTGCCAGCAGCCAACTCTTGGCGAACAATGAGCAGTTCTTC.

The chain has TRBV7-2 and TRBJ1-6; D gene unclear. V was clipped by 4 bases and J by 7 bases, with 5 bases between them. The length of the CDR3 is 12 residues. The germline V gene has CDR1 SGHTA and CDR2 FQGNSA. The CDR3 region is CASSSRNSPLHF. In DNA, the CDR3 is TGTGCCAGCAGCTCCCGAAATTCACCCCTCCACTTT.

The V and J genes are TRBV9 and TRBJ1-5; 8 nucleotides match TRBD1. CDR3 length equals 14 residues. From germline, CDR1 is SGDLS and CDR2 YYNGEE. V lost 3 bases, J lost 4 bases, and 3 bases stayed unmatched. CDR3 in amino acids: CASSATGGNQPQHF. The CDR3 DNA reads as TGTGCCAGCAGCGCTACAGGGGGAAATCAGCCCCAGCATTTT.

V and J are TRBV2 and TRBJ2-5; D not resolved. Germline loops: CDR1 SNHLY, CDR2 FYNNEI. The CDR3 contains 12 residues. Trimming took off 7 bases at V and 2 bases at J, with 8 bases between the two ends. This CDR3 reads CASTLGQETQYF. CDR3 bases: TGTGCCAGCACCCTCGGGCAAGAGACCCAGTACTTC. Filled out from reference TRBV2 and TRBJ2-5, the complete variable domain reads EPEVTQTPSHQVTQMGQEVILRCVPISNHLYFYWYRQILGQKVEFLVSFYNNEISEKSEIFDDQFSVERPDGSNFTLKIRSTKLEDSAMYFCASTLGQETQYFGPGTRLLVL.

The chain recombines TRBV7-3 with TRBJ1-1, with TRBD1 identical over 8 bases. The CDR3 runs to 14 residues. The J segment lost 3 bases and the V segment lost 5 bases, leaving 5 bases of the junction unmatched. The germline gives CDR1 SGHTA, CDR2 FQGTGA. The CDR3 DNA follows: TGTGCCAGCAGCGGACAGGGATCGGACACTGAAGCTTTCTTT. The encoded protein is CASSGQGSDTEAFF.

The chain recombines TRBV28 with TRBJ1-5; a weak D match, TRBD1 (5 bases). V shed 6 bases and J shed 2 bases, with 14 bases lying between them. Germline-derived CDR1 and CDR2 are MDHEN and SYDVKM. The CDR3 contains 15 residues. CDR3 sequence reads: CASRMHGDGNQPQHF. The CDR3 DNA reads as TGTGCCAGCAGAATGCACGGGGACGGCAATCAGCCCCAGCATTTT.

This CDR3 is CASSIPPGRSNQPQHF. CDR3 DNA sequence: TGTGCCAGTAGTATTCCCCCAGGGCGAAGCAATCAGCCCCAGCATTTT. The chain links TRBV19 to TRBJ1-5, with a tentative D call TRBD1 (5 bases). V dropped 3 bases and J dropped 1 base, with 13 bases sitting between them. There are 16 residues in the CDR3. Per germline, CDR1 LNHDA and CDR2 SQIVND (reference sequence).

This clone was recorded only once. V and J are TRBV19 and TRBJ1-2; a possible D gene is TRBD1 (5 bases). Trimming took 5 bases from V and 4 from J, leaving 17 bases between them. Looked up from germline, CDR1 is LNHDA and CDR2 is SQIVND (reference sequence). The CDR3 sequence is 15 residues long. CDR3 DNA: TGTGCCAGTAGTTCTTACAGGTCCTTGTCCTATGGCTACACCTTC. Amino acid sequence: CASSSYRSLSYGYTF.

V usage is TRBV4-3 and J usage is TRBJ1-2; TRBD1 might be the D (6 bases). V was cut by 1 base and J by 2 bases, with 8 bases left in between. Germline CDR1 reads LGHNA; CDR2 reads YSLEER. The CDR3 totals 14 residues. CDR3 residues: CASSQVTGNYGYTF. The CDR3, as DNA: TGCGCCAGCAGCCAAGTGACAGGAAACTATGGCTACACCTTC.

Written as DNA, the CDR3 is TGTGCCAGCAGCAAAGCGCTAGGGGCTGGGGCCAACGTCCTGACTTTC. Translating it yields CASSKALGAGANVLTF. This sequence joins TRBV21-1 and TRBJ2-6; the D call in the table, TRBD1, was not verified against the DNA. TRBV21-1 corresponds to a pseudogene. The CDR3 is made up of 16 amino acids.

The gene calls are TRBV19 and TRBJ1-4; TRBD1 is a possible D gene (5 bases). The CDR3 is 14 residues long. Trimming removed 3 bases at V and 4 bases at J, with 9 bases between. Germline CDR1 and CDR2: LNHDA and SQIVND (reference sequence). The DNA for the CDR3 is TGTGCCAGTAGTATCGTCAGGGATAATGAAAAACTGTTTTTT. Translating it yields CASSIVRDNEKLFF.

The CDR3: CAWSGGLMETQYF. CDR3 nucleotide sequence: TGTGCCTGGAGCGGGGGGTTGATGGAGACCCAGTACTTC. This chain links TRBV30 with TRBJ2-5; 7 bases are a match to TRBD2. The CDR3 extends over 13 amino acids. Germline V gives CDR1 GTSNPN, CDR2 SVGIG (reference sequence). V was pared by 3 bases and J by 5 bases, with 6 bases of the junction left unmatched.

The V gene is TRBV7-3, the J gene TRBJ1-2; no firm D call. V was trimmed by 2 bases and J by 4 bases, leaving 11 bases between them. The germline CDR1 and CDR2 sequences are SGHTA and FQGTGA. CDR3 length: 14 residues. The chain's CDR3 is CASSLDGQSYGYTF. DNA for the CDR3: TGTGCCAGCAGCTTAGACGGGCAAAGCTATGGCTACACCTTC.

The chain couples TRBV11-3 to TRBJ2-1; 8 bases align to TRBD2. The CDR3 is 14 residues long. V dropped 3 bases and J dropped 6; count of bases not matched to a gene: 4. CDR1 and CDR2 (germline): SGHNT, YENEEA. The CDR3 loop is CASSFRSGSNEQFF. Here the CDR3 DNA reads TGTGCCAGCAGCTTTCGGAGCGGGAGCAATGAGCAGTTCTTC. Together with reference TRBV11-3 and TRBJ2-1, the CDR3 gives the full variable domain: EAGVVQSPRYKIIEKKQPVAFWCNPISGHNTLYWYLQNLGQGPELLIRYENEEAVDDSQLPKDRFSAERLKGVDSTLKIQPAELGDSAVYLCASSFRSGSNEQFFGPGTRLTVL.

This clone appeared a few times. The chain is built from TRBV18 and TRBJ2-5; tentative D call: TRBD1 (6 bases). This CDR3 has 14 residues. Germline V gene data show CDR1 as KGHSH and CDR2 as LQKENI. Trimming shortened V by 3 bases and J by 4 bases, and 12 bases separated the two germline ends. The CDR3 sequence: CASSPQGIAETQYF. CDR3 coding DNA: TGTGCCAGCTCACCGCAGGGGATAGCAGAGACCCAGTACTTC.

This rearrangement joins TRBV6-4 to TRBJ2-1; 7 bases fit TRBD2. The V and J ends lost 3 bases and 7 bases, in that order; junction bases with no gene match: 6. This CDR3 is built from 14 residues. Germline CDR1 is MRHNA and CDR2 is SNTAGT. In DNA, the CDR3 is TGTGCCAGCAGTGAGGACGGCGGGGGTAATGAGCAGTTCTTC. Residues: CASSEDGGGNEQFF.

CDR3 loop: CASSPHPTSGSSYNEQFF. In nucleotides, the CDR3 is TGTGCCAGCAGTCCCCACCCGACTAGCGGGAGTTCCTACAATGAGCAGTTCTTC. The chain carries TRBV27 and TRBJ2-1; 12 nucleotides agree with TRBD2. J was trimmed by 1 base and V by 5 bases; bases with no gene match: 9. Germline CDR1 is MNHEY and CDR2 is SMNVEV (reference sequence). This CDR3 comprises 18 residues.